The TCR beta chain described here comes from a study of T cells in Graves' hyperthyroidism and ophthalmopathy. Germline V CDR1 and CDR2: MDHEN, SYDVKM. This CDR3 comprises 16 residues. V trimming: 5 bases; J trimming: 4 bases; junction bases outside the gene matches: 12. TCR beta CDR3 region amplification was performed from RNA transcripts. The HTBI primer set drove a first-round RT-PCR of the TCR CDR3. TCRdb used MiXCR to reprocess the multiplex PCR reads, holding one entry per CDR3 protein. The table includes about half a million distinct CDR3 sequences, approximately 22% detected once. Overall study findings and caveats: Blood also held most thyroid clonotypes expanded beyond 0.001.

Remarks on this clonotype: What it binds is not known.

Sequenced sample: blood. The clonotype comes from a woman aged 65 to 85 with Graves' ophthalmopathy. The chain uses TRBV28 and TRBJ2-3; 7 bases align to TRBD1. CDR3 sequence (DNA): TGTGCCAGCAGTGGCGCCAACAGGGGTCGTGCAGATACGCAGTATTTT. As protein: CASSGANRGRADTQYF.